This passage covers 22 T cell receptor beta chains from one sample sequenced in a study of T cell repertoires in cytomegalovirus infection. One entry per CDR3 protein, called by TCRdb with MiXCR from the reads. The profile shows about 400,000 distinct CDR3 sequences, around 18% of them singletons. The material sequenced was PBMCs. These receptors were taken from a human donor in good health (CMV status not recorded). Some clones in this sample may be carry-over from other donors' samples.

The CDR3 is CAGSKGPPTDTQYF. CDR3 coding DNA: TGTGCCGGCTCTAAGGGCCCCCCCACAGATACGCAGTATTTT. The rearrangement joins TRBV30 to TRBJ2-3; D gene ambiguous. The length of the CDR3 is 14 residues. The germline CDR1 and CDR2 sequences are GTSNPN and SVGIG (reference sequence). Trimming stripped 8 bases from V and 2 bases from J, with 17 bases between.

This clonotype occurred a few times. This chain uses TRBV24-1 with TRBJ2-5; D remains ambiguous. The CDR3 consists of 18 residues. V lost 3 bases to trimming and J lost 3 bases, with 22 bases between them. Germline-derived CDR1 and CDR2 are KGHDR and SFDVKD. This chain's CDR3 is CATSDARVSVRQKETQYF. The CDR3 DNA is TGTGCCACCAGTGATGCCCGCGTATCGGTTCGGCAGAAAGAGACCCAGTACTTC.

The genes are TRBV20-1 and TRBJ2-5; a weak D match, TRBD1 (6 bases). The V gene lost 6 bases and the J gene lost 9 bases, with 32 bases spanning the gap. This CDR3 comprises 17 residues. The germline CDR1 and CDR2 sequences are DFQATT and SNEGSKA (reference sequence). The CDR3 loop is CSARTALALRESAAQYF. The CDR3, as DNA: TGCAGTGCCAGGACAGCCCTAGCTCTACGGGAAAGTGCTGCCCAGTACTTC.

This clonotype has just a few counts. The chain joins TRBV7-6 to TRBJ2-5; 7 bases fit TRBD2. The CDR3 covers 15 residues. Germline V gives CDR1 SGHVS, CDR2 FNYEAQ. Trimming removed 5 bases from V and 5 bases from J; junction bases left unmatched: 11. The CDR3 nucleotides read TGTGCCAGCAGCCGAGGCAGGGCCGGGGGGGAGACCCAGTACTTC. As protein: CASSRGRAGGETQYF.

This clonotype was seen a few times. This chain uses TRBV7-6 with TRBJ2-1; 12 nucleotides line up with TRBD2. In germline, CDR1 is SGHVS, CDR2 FNYEAQ. Germline trimming cut 2 bases from V and 12 bases from J; bases unmatched to any gene: 8. The CDR3 spans 15 residues. CDR3 sequence: CASSLSGTSGLGQFF. The CDR3 DNA sequence: TGTGCCAGCAGCTTATCCGGGACTAGCGGGTTAGGGCAGTTCTTC.

This clonotype was counted many times. This rearrangement joins TRBV7-2 to TRBJ2-5, with TRBD2 identical over 9 bases. The V and J ends lost 3 bases and 5 bases, in that order; junction bases with no gene match: 7. Germline V gene lookup returns CDR1 SGHTA and CDR2 FQGNSA. CDR3 length equals 15 residues. Here the CDR3 reads CASSFRAGGFETQYF. CDR3 coding DNA: TGTGCCAGCAGCTTTCGGGCGGGAGGGTTCGAGACCCAGTACTTC.

This clonotype was recorded a few times. The chain couples TRBV20-1 to TRBJ2-3; 9 bases are a match to TRBD2. The CDR3 has 15 residues. Germline V lookup: CDR1 DFQATT, CDR2 SNEGSKA (reference sequence). The ends lost 1 base at V and 5 bases at J; junction bases unmatched: 7. CDR3 sequence: CSARAEGLAVDTQYF. The CDR3 nucleotides read TGCAGTGCTAGAGCCGAGGGACTAGCAGTAGATACGCAGTATTTT.

The table lists this clonotype with a few counts. The chain couples TRBV7-2 to TRBJ2-1; no firm D call. Germline assignment: CDR1 SGHTA and CDR2 FQGNSA. The CDR3 totals 17 residues. Trimming left V 4 bases short and J 3 bases short, with 19 bases between. The CDR3 DNA reads as TGTGCCAGCAGCTCCTTTGAACTCGGCTCACACTACAATGAGCAGTTCTTC. This translates into CASSSFELGSHYNEQFF.

The genes are TRBV18 and TRBJ2-7, with D possibly TRBD2 on 5 matching bases. Germline lookup yields CDR1 KGHSH and CDR2 LQKENI. The V end lost 8 bases, the J end lost 3 bases, and 11 bases lay between the germline ends. There are 12 residues in the CDR3. In DNA form, the CDR3 reads TGTGCCAGCGCCGGACTCCTCTACGAGCAGTACTTC. The encoded protein is CASAGLLYEQYF.

This clonotype was seen at least ten times. V gene TRBV12-3 or TRBV12-4 combines with J gene TRBJ2-5; D is uncertain. The CDR3 runs 9 residues. V was pared by 9 bases and J by 3 bases, with 2 bases between. The CDR3 is CARKETQYF. In nucleotides, the CDR3 is TGTGCCAGGAAAGAGACCCAGTACTTC.

This clonotype occurred many times. This chain connects TRBV28 to TRBJ1-2; TRBD1 matches at 7 bases. In germline, CDR1 is MDHEN, CDR2 SYDVKM. The V segment lost 5 bases and the J segment 8 bases; nucleotides outside the gene matches: 20. The CDR3 is 17 amino acids. The CDR3 coding sequence is TGTGCCAGCAGTACCCCAAATACAGGGGTCGGTCGAGTCGGCTACACCTTC. This codes for CASSTPNTGVGRVGYTF.

This clonotype was counted at least ten times. This sequence joins TRBV10-2 and TRBJ1-1, with a tentative D call TRBD1 (6 bases). CDR1 is WSHSY, CDR2 SAAADI, per germline. V gave up 7 bases and J gave up 1 base, with 10 bases separating them. CDR3 length: 13 residues. The CDR3 loop is CASTLGQNTEAFF. In nucleotides, the CDR3 is TGCGCCAGCACCCTGGGACAGAACACTGAAGCTTTCTTT.

This clonotype was detected only a few times. The V gene is TRBV14, the J gene TRBJ2-1; D not resolved. Germline loops: CDR1 SGHDN, CDR2 FVKESK. The CDR3 runs to 14 residues. Trimming cost V 0 bases and J 7 bases, with 10 bases left between them. CDR3 bases: TGTGCCAGCAGCCAAGATCTCACCCGTAATGAGCAGTTCTTC. Translation: CASSQDLTRNEQFF.

This clonotype was seen repeatedly, ten times or more. This chain joins TRBV7-8 and TRBJ2-5, with D perhaps matching TRBD1 or TRBD2 (5 bases each). The CDR3 loop spans 16 amino acids. The germline V gene encodes CDR1 SGHVS and CDR2 FQNEAQ. V shed 1 base and J shed 5 bases, with 17 bases lying between them. CDR3 nucleotide sequence: TGTGCCAGCAGCTTAGGGTGGGACCCCTCAGCGGAGACCCAGTACTTC. Translating gives CASSLGWDPSAETQYF.

This clonotype was observed at least ten times. The chain couples TRBV7-2 to TRBJ2-7; no reliable D call. Germline V lookup: CDR1 SGHTA, CDR2 FQGNSA. V shed 3 bases and J shed 5 bases, with 11 bases lying between them. The CDR3 has 13 residues. The CDR3 coding sequence is TGTGCCAGCAGCTTGAGACTGGGTAACGAGCAGTACTTC. Translating gives CASSLRLGNEQYF.

This clonotype occurred many times. V gene TRBV7-8 combines with J gene TRBJ2-7; possibly TRBD1 for D (6 bases). V lost 0 bases to trimming and J lost 2 bases, with 11 bases between them. The CDR3 has 15 amino acids. The germline V gene has CDR1 SGHVS and CDR2 FQNEAQ. The CDR3 region is CASSLASGETYEQYF. DNA for the CDR3: TGTGCCAGCAGCTTAGCTTCAGGGGAAACCTACGAGCAGTACTTC.

This clonotype was detected many times. This chain uses TRBV7-2 with TRBJ2-1; D unclear. The CDR3 runs to 12 residues. Trimming took off 5 bases at V and 8 bases at J, with 10 bases between the two ends. Germline V lookup: CDR1 SGHTA, CDR2 FQGNSA. CDR3 coding DNA: TGTGCCAGCAGCCCACGCCCCCATGAGCAGTTCTTC. Protein: CASSPRPHEQFF. Full variable domain (remainder filled in from reference TRBV7-2 and TRBJ2-1): GAGVSQSPSNKVTEKGKDVELRCDPISGHTALYWYRQSLGQGLEFLIYFQGNSAPDKSGLPSDRFSAERTGGSVSTLTIQRTQQEDSAVYLCASSPRPHEQFFGPGTRLTVL.

This clonotype was counted only a few times. The rearrangement uses TRBV7-2 and TRBJ1-2; D is undetermined. CDR1 SGHTA and CDR2 FQGNSA come from the germline V gene. The CDR3 has 14 amino acids. V was trimmed by 5 bases and J by 5 bases, leaving 15 bases between them. The CDR3 region has the DNA TGTGCCAGCAGCCCCCTGGGTCCAGCGTATGGCTACACCTTC. Translating gives CASSPLGPAYGYTF.

This rearrangement joins TRBV5-4 to TRBJ2-1; 7 bases are a match to TRBD1. The CDR3 spans 16 residues. V lost 4 bases and J lost 6; bases outside the gene matches: 13. The germline gives CDR1 SGHNT, CDR2 YYREEE (reference sequence). In DNA, the CDR3 is TGTGCCAGCAGCCCAGGAGGACAGGCGTCTGGCAATGAGCAGTTCTTC. Its translation is CASSPGGQASGNEQFF. Full variable domain (missing parts from reference TRBV5-4 and TRBJ2-1): ETGVTQSPTHLIKTRGQQVTLRCSSQSGHNTVSWYQQALGQGPQFIFQYYREEENGRGNFPPRFSGLQFPNYSSELNVNALELDDSALYLCASSPGGQASGNEQFFGPGTRLTVL.

This clonotype came up many times. This chain uses TRBV7-2 with TRBJ2-2; unclear D gene. V was pared by 4 bases and J by 7 bases, with 16 bases between. The CDR3 covers 15 residues. The germline V gene has CDR1 SGHTA and CDR2 FQGNSA. CDR3 coding DNA: TGTGCCAGCAGCTCGGAAGCGTCTGTGGACGGGGAGCTGTTTTTT. It is translated as CASSSEASVDGELFF.

The chain links TRBV12-3 or TRBV12-4 to TRBJ2-7, with 12 nucleotides matching TRBD2. Losses at the gene ends were 5 bases for V and 2 bases for J; bases not matched to a gene: 4. The CDR3 is 15 residues long. For the CDR3, the DNA is TGTGCCAGCAGTATCGGACTAGCGGGGACCTACGAGCAGTACTTC. Protein product: CASSIGLAGTYEQYF.

The rearrangement links TRBV14 to TRBJ1-1; no clear D. Deletions cut 1 base from V and 1 base from J, with 7 bases between. This CDR3 contains 14 residues. Per the germline V gene, CDR1 is SGHDN and CDR2 is FVKESK. CDR3 DNA sequence: TGTGCCAGCAGCCAAGGATTAGGGAACACTGAAGCTTTCTTT. It specifies CASSQGLGNTEAFF.